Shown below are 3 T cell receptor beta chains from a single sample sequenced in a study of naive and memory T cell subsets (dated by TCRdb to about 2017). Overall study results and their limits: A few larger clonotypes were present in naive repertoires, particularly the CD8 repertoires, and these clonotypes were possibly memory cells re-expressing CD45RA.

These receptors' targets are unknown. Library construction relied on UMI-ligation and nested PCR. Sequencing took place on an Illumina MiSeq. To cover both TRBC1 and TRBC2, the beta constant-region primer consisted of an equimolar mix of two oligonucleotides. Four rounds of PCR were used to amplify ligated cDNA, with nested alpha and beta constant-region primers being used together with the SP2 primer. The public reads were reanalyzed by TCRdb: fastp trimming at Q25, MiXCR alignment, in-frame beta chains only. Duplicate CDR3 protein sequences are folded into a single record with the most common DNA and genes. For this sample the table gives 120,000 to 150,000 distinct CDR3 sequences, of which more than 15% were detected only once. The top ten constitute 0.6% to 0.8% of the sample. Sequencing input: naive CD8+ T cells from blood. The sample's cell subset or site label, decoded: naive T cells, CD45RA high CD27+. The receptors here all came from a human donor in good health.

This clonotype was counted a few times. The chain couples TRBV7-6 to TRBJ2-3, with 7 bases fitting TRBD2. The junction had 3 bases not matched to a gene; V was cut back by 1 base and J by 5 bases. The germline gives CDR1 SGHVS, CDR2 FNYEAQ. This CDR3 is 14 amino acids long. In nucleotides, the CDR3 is TGTGCCAGCAGCTTAGTTACGGGAGGAGATACGCAGTATTTT. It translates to CASSLVTGGDTQYF.

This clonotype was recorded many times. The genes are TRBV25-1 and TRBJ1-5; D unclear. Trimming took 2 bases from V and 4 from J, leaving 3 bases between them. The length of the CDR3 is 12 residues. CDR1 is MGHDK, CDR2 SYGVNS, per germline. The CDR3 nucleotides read TGTGCCAGCAGTGAAGGAAATCAGCCCCAGCATTTT. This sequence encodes CASSEGNQPQHF.

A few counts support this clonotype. CDR3 loop: CASSLELGGETQYF. DNA for the CDR3: TGTGCCAGCAGCTTAGAGCTTGGTGGGGAGACCCAGTACTTC. The chain carries TRBV11-2 and TRBJ2-5; D is undetermined. With 0 bases removed from V and 5 bases from J, the gap between germline ends came to 10 bases. CDR1 and CDR2 from the germline V gene are SGHAT and FQNNGV. The CDR3 runs to 14 residues. Supplemented by reference TRBV11-2 and TRBJ2-5, the full variable domain reads EAGVAQSPRYKIIEKRQSVAFWCNPISGHATLYWYQQILGQGPKLLIQFQNNGVVDDSQLPKDRFSAERLKGVDSTLKIQPAKLEDSAVYLCASSLELGGETQYFGPGTRLLVL.